This T cell receptor (beta chain) was sequenced in a study of identical twins (dated by TCRdb to 2016 to 2017). Concerning the study at large: To test whether fetal clonotypes persist, this study deep-sequenced TCR alpha and beta repertoires from monozygotic twins, from unrelated adults of various ages, and from cord blood. Replicate twin experiments were performed at different times using different library preparation protocols to rule out contamination. The paper as a whole reports these results and caveats: Recombination models systematically underestimated out-of-frame TCR alpha sharing in monozygotic twins but agreed with sharing between unrelated individuals. Abundant cord blood beta clonotypes carried fewer insertions; young adult naive repertoires showed a weaker similar trend, while memory repertoires showed none. Invariant T cells such as MAIT and iNKT could partly confound zero-insertion analyses, though diverse VJ usage argued against this for most clonotypes. In beta out-of-frame sequences, excess twin sharing was weaker, because having fewer shared sequences lowered the signal-to-noise ratio. Because the same donors could not be followed over many years, the conclusions relied on cross-sectional statistical analysis. Compared with coincidental sharing between unrelated individuals, an excess of low generation-probability sequences was observed among out-of-frame TCR alpha sequences shared between twins.

The CDR1 and CDR2 encoded by the germline V gene are ENHRY and SYGVKD. V lost 3 bases and J lost 6 bases; the stretch between them is 6 bases long. The CDR3, from cysteine to phenylalanine, totals 11 residues. Solely the CDR3 DNA is kept, with 33 bases framed from the first base. All donors were healthy Caucasians. Comments on this clonotype: It has no known antigen specificity. No much larger clone exists at a distance of one base, and base qualities are not known.

Libraries were made using 5' RACE. TCRdb records Illumina HiSeq 2000 as the sequencer. A universal primer binding site was added through template switching, and the final cDNA carried a unique molecular identifier so that TCR cDNA molecules could be counted accurately. Specific primers in the conserved constant-segment region were used to synthesize first-strand cDNA for TCR alpha and beta chains. Each cDNA library was double barcoded, with a SMART-Mk sample barcode plus Illumina barcodes, to control for contamination. TruSeq adapter sequences and Illumina sample barcodes were added in two successive PCR steps. The Illumina HiSeq platform was used with custom primers to sequence TCR alpha and beta cDNA libraries. Per the original workflow: Raw reads were processed with MiGEC to extract unique molecular identifiers, and MiXCR was used to determine CDR3 positions. For each individual, recombination models were inferred using an EM algorithm with the repgenHMM and IGoR tools. Shared clonotypes were analyzed with the tcR package in R, and sharing was normalized by the product of cloneset sizes. To study raw recombination free of thymic and clonal selection effects, out-of-frame nonproductive sequences were analyzed. TCRdb trimmed public reads at Q25 via fastp, called clones via MiXCR and kept in-frame beta chains. Here each entry gathers all rows of one CDR3 protein and keeps the most common genes and DNA. None of the V and J calls come from the authors' own analysis; TCRdb made them. Present in this sample are more than 1.5 million distinct CDR3 sequences, more than 30% of which were seen just once. Together, the top ten hold approximately 0.29% of the sample.

The TCR sequence derives from a newborn girl in good health. This chain is built from TRBV10-3 and TRBJ2-7; the D gene lacks a confident call. The sequencing input was cord blood. The CDR3 sequence is CAISETVEQYF. The DNA sequence is as follows: TGTGCCATCAGTGAAACGGTCGAGCAGTACTTC.